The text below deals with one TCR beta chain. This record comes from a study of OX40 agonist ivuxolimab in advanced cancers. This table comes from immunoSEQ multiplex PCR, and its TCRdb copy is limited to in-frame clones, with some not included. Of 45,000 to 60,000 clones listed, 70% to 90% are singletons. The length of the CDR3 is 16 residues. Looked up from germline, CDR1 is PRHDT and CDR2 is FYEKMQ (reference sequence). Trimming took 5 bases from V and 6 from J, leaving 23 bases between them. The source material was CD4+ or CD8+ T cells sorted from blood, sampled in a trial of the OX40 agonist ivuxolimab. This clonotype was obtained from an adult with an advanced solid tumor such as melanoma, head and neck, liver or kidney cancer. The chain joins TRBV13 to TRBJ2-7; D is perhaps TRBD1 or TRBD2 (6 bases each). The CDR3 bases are TGTGCCAGCAGCGCCTACAGGGTGCCCGTGGGGGGCGAGCAGTACTTC. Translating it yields CASSAYRVPVGGEQYF. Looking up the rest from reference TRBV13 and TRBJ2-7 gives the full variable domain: AAGVIQSPRHLIKEKRETATLKCYPIPRHDTVYWYQQGPGQDPQFLISFYEKMQSDKGSIPDRFSAQQFSDYHSELNMSSLELGDSALYFCASSAYRVPVGGEQYFGPGTRLTVT.